Each of the 11 T cell receptor beta chains below was sequenced from the same sample in a study of PD-1 blockade in classical Hodgkin lymphoma. Method: immunoSEQ multiplex PCR; TCRdb's copy keeps in-frame clones and lacks some. Altogether approximately 44,000 clones are present, more than 70% being singletons, with the ten largest covering approximately 20%. Each and every patient relapsed after autologous stem cell transplantation, and patients got differing brentuximab vedotin exposure. Specimen: peripheral blood mononuclear cells (PBMCs), collected at baseline. Source of these receptors: a human donor with classical Hodgkin lymphoma.

The chain carries TRBV30 and TRBJ1-2; D ambiguous. Trimming pared 2 bases from V and 6 bases from J, leaving 16 bases between. The CDR3 runs to 14 residues. CDR1 is GTSNPN, CDR2 SVGIG, per germline (reference sequence). The chain's CDR3 is CAWSLRIERDGYTF. The DNA of the CDR3 is TGTGCCTGGAGTCTGAGGATAGAACGTGATGGCTACACCTTC.

The chain recombines TRBV27 with TRBJ1-4; a possible D gene is TRBD1 (6 bases). The CDR3 totals 20 residues. Germline values: CDR1 MNHEY, CDR2 SMNVEV (reference sequence). Trimming shortened V by 2 bases and J by 0 bases, and 22 bases separated the two germline ends. For the CDR3, the DNA is TGTGCCAGCAGTTTAACCCTCCCCGGGGGGCGACTTGCAACTAATGAAAAACTGTTTTTT. Protein: CASSLTLPGGRLATNEKLFF.

This chain links TRBV4-2 with TRBJ1-1; D perhaps matches TRBD1 (6 bases). Germline assignment: CDR1 LGHNA and CDR2 YNFKEQ. CDR3 length equals 13 residues. V lost 2 bases and J lost 7, with 11 bases in between. In DNA, the CDR3 is TGTGCCAGCAGCCAATTGGGGGCGGGTGAAGCTTTCTTT. Translating it yields CASSQLGAGEAFF.

This clone was found a few times. Distinct nucleotide sequences in the sample also encode this CDR3. This chain links TRBV27 with TRBJ2-7; a possible D gene is TRBD2 (5 bases). Trimming took 2 bases from V and 6 from J, leaving 8 bases between them. CDR3 size: 12 residues. The germline V gene encodes CDR1 MNHEY and CDR2 SMNVEV (reference sequence). The CDR3 loop is CASSLIGSEQYF. The CDR3 DNA follows: TGTGCCAGCAGTTTAATAGGGAGCGAGCAGTACTTC.

The rearrangement uses TRBV6-1 and TRBJ2-2, with 16 bases that match TRBD2. CDR1 is MNHNS, CDR2 SASEGT, per germline. After removal of 4 bases from V and 6 bases from J, the junction contained 8 bases not matched to a gene. This CDR3 comprises 18 residues. CDR3 amino acids: CASSATPGLAGGAGELFF. CDR3 DNA: TGTGCCAGCAGTGCCACTCCGGGACTAGCGGGAGGGGCCGGGGAGCTGTTTTTT.

This clone was seen just once. This chain links TRBV19 with TRBJ2-2; D not resolved. This CDR3 contains 12 residues. The germline V gene has CDR1 LNHDA and CDR2 SQIVND (reference sequence). V was pared by 6 bases and J by 6 bases, with 8 bases between. The CDR3 loop reads CASRRAAGELFF. CDR3 nucleotides: TGTGCCAGTAGAAGGGCGGCCGGGGAGCTGTTTTTT.

The chain uses TRBV28 and TRBJ2-3; D call uncertain. The V gene lost 3 bases and the J gene lost 2 bases, with 0 bases spanning the gap. The germline CDR1 and CDR2 sequences are MDHEN and SYDVKM. The length of the CDR3 is 11 residues. The DNA of the CDR3 is TGTGCCAGCAGTTTCACAGATACGCAGTATTTT. It encodes CASSFTDTQYF. The whole variable domain, remainder taken from reference TRBV28 and TRBJ2-3, is DVKVTQSSRYLVKRTGEKVFLECVQDMDHENMFWYRQDPGLGLRLIYFSYDVKMKEKGDIPEGYSVSREKKERFSLILESASTNQTSMYLCASSFTDTQYFGPGTRLTVL.

This chain links TRBV6-5 with TRBJ2-7; D is unresolved. CDR3 size: 15 residues. CDR1 and CDR2 from the germline V gene are MNHEY and SVGAGI. Trimming removed 0 bases from V and 2 bases from J, with 11 bases in between. Here the CDR3 reads CASSYSALGTYEQYF. For the CDR3, the DNA is TGTGCCAGCAGTTACTCGGCCCTAGGCACCTACGAGCAGTACTTC.

This clone was seen only a few times. Its ends do not fully match the called genes, so a read error is possible. Here the CDR3 DNA reads TGTGCCATCACCGGACGGTTCGCAGGGCCAGGTCGGGGAGCTGTTTTT. This translates into CAITGRFAGPGRGAVF. The chain couples TRBV10-3 to TRBJ2-2; D assignment may be TRBD1 or TRBD2 (5 bases each). The CDR3 consists of 16 residues. The germline gives CDR1 ENHRY, CDR2 SYGVKD.

This clone was found a few times. The rearrangement links TRBV30 to TRBJ2-5; D perhaps matches TRBD2 (6 bases). The CDR3 is made up of 14 amino acids. Trimming left V 0 bases short and J 1 base short, with 9 bases between. Germline values: CDR1 GTSNPN, CDR2 SVGIG (reference sequence). CDR3 sequence reads: CAWSVGGAQETQYF. The CDR3, as DNA: TGTGCCTGGAGTGTAGGCGGGGCCCAAGAGACCCAGTACTTC. The variable domain in full, with the rest retrieved from reference TRBV30 and TRBJ2-5, is SQTIHQWPATLVQPVGSPLSLECTVEGTSNPNLYWYRQAAGRGLQLLFYSVGIGQISSEVPQNLSASRPQDRQFILSSKKLLLSDSGFYLCAWSVGGAQETQYFGPGTRLLVL.

The chain carries TRBV6-4 and TRBJ1-5; 7 bases are a match to TRBD1. Looked up from germline, CDR1 is MRHNA and CDR2 is SNTAGT. The CDR3 length is 16 residues. Trimming took 5 bases from V and 4 from J; bases not matched to a gene: 11. The CDR3 spells CASSRTRDRENQPQHF. As DNA, the CDR3 is TGTGCCAGCAGTAGAACCCGGGACAGAGAAAATCAGCCCCAGCATTTT.